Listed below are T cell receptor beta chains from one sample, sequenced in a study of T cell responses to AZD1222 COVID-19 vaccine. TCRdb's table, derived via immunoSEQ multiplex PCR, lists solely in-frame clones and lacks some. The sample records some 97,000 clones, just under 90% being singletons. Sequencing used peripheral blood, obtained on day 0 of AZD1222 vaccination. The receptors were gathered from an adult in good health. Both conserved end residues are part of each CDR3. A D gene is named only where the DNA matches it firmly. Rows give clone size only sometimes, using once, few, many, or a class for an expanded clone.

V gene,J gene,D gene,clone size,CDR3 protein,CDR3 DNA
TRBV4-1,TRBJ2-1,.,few,CASSQEGGLYNEQFF,TGCGCCAGCAGCCAAGAAGGGGGACTTTACAATGAGCAGTTCTTC
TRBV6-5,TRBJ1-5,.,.,CASRDQTAQPQHF,TGTGCCAGCAGGGACCAGACAGCCCAGCCCCAGCATTTT
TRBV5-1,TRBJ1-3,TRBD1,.,CASSQAGGDSGNTIYF,TGCGCCAGCAGCCAGGCAGGGGGGGACTCTGGAAACACCATATATTTT
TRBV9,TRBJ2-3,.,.,CASSEYGDTQYF,TGTGCCAGCAGCGAGTACGGGGATACGCAGTATTTT
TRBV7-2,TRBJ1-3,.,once,CASSSQRSTGNTIYF,TGTGCCAGCAGCTCTCAGCGTTCTACTGGAAACACCATATATTTT
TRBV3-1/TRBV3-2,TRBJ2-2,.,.,CASSQGGARYTGELFF,TGTGCCAGCAGCCAAGGCGGGGCCCGATACACCGGGGAGCTGTTTTTT
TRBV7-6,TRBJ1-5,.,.,CASSRGPDQPQHF,TGTGCCAGCAGCCGAGGACCGGATCAGCCCCAGCATTTT
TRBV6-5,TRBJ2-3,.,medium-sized,CASSYSIGAVTAYF,TGTGCCAGCAGTTACTCGATTGGGGCCGTCACGGCGTATTTT
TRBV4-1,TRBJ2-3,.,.,CASSQDSGPWVGDTQYF,TGCGCCAGCAGCCAAGATAGTGGCCCATGGGTAGGAGATACGCAGTATTTT
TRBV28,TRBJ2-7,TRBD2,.,CATNSWRGDYEQYF,TGTGCCACCAACAGTTGGCGGGGGGACTACGAGCAGTACTTC
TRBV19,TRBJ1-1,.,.,CASSISGRTNTEAFF,TGTGCCAGTAGTATATCGGGCAGAACGAACACTGAAGCTTTCTTT
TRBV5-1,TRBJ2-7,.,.,CASSLESGVVLSYEQYF,TGCGCCAGCAGCTTGGAAAGCGGTGTCGTCCTCTCCTACGAGCAGTACTTC
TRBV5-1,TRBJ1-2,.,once,CASSPGGGYTF,TGCGCCAGCAGCCCCGGGGGTGGCTACACCTTC
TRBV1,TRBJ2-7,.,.,CTSSQEGKPYSSYEQYF,TGCACCAGCAGCCAAGAAGGGAAACCCTACTCCTCCTACGAGCAGTACTTC
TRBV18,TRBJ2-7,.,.,CASSPLTGHEQYF,TGTGCCAGCTCACCACTTACGGGGCACGAGCAGTACTTC
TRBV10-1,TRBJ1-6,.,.,CASSDPTRSNSPLHF,TGCGCCAGCAGTGATCCAACGCGCTCAAATTCACCCCTCCACTTT
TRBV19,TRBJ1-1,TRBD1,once,CASGRQGAITEAFF,TGTGCCAGTGGTCGACAGGGGGCTATAACTGAAGCTTTCTTT
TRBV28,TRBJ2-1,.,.,CASSQRERSYNEQFF,TGTGCCAGCAGTCAACGGGAGCGATCCTACAATGAGCAGTTCTTC
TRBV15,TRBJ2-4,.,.,CATSRDIIAKNIQYF,TGTGCCACCAGCCGGGACATAATAGCCAAAAACATTCAGTACTTC
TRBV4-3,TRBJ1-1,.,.,CASSPAQGAVTEAFF,TGCGCCAGCAGCCCCGCCCAGGGAGCGGTCACTGAAGCTTTCTTT
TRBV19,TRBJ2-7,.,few,CASSLRGDEQYF,TGTGCCAGTAGTCTGAGGGGTGACGAGCAGTACTTC
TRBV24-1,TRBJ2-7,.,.,CATRDTYEQYF,TGTGCCACCCGGGACACCTACGAGCAGTACTTC
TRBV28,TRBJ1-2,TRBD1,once,CASSFGTGGGIIYGYTF,TGTGCCAGCAGTTTCGGGACAGGGGGGGGGATTATCTATGGCTACACCTTC
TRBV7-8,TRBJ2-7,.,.,CASSLYRVSYEQYF,TGTGCCAGCAGCTTGTACCGGGTCTCCTACGAGCAGTACTTC
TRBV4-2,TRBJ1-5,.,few,CASSQTGTHVEQPQHF,TGTGCCAGCAGCCAAACCGGGACACATGTCGAACAGCCCCAGCATTTT
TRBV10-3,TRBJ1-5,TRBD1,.,CAISGDRADYQPQHF,TGTGCCATCAGTGGTGACAGGGCGGATTATCAGCCCCAGCATTTT
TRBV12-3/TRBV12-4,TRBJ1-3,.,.,CATRGGENTIYF,TGTGCCACCCGGGGGGGAGAAAACACCATATATTTT
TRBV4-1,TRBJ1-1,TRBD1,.,CASSHRAQGMDTEAFF,TGCGCCAGCAGCCATAGAGCACAGGGGATGGACACTGAAGCTTTCTTT
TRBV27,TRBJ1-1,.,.,CASRRGLGVGTEAFF,TGTGCCAGCAGACGGGGGTTGGGGGTGGGCACTGAAGCTTTCTTT
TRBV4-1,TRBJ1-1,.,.,CASSQGRDTNTEAFF,TGCGCCAGCAGCCAGGGCCGGGACACTAACACTGAAGCTTTCTTT
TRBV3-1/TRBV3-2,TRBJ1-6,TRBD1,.,CASSFRGRSPLHF,TGTGCCAGCAGTTTCAGGGGGCGTTCACCCCTCCACTTT
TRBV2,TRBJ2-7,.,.,CASSPDGNYEQYF,TGTGCCAGCAGCCCCGATGGGAACTACGAGCAGTACTTC
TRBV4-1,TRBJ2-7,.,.,CASSHPGGSYEQYF,TGCGCCAGCAGCCACCCAGGAGGGTCCTACGAGCAGTACTTC
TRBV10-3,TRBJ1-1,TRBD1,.,CAISEFRGTEAFF,TGTGCCATCAGTGAGTTCAGGGGGACTGAAGCTTTCTTT
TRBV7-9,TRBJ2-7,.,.,CASSLTRNEQYF,TGTGCCAGCAGCTTGACCCGGAACGAGCAGTACTTC
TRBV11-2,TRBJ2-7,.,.,CASSFRAEQYF,TGTGCCAGCAGCTTCAGGGCTGAGCAGTACTTC
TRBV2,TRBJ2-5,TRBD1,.,CASSVAGGRVQETQYF,TGTGCCAGCAGTGTTGCAGGGGGCAGAGTACAAGAGACCCAGTACTTC
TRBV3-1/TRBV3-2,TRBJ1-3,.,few,CASSQDWAGVPYF,TGTGCCAGCAGCCAAGACTGGGCGGGAGTACCCTATTTT
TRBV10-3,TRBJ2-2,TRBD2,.,CAISESESSGANTGELFF,TGTGCCATCAGTGAGTCGGAGTCTAGCGGGGCGAACACCGGGGAGCTGTTTTTT
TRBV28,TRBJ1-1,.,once,CASSLPTEAFF,TGTGCCAGCAGTTTGCCCACTGAAGCTTTCTTT
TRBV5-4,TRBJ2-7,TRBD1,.,CASSPGTAYEQYF,TGTGCCAGCAGCCCCGGGACAGCCTACGAGCAGTACTTC
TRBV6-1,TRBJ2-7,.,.,CASSEALRVSYEQYF,TGTGCCAGCAGTGAAGCGCTTCGGGTATCCTACGAGCAGTACTTC
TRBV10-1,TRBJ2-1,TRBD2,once,CASSTGGRNEQFF,TGCGCCAGCAGTACGGGGGGAAGGAATGAGCAGTTCTTC
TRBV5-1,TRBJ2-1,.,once,CASSLGGGLSNEQFF,TGCGCCAGCAGCTTGGGAGGGGGTTTAAGCAATGAGCAGTTCTTC
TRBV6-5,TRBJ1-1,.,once,CASRYRDTEAFF,TGTGCCAGCAGGTACAGGGACACTGAAGCTTTCTTT
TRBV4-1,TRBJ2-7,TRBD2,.,CASSRGLAGGHEQYF,TGCGCCAGCAGCCGCGGACTAGCGGGAGGCCACGAGCAGTACTTC
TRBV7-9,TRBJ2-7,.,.,CASSPRYGEQYF,TGTGCCAGCAGCCCCCGGTACGGCGAGCAGTACTTC
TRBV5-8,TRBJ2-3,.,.,CASSFGDGEDTQYF,TGTGCCAGCAGCTTCGGGGACGGGGAGGATACGCAGTATTTT
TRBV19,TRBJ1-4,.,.,CASKPTTNEKLFF,TGTGCCAGTAAACCAACAACTAATGAAAAACTGTTTTTT
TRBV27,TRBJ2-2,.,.,CASSLRTGELFF,TGTGCCAGCAGTTTACGGACCGGGGAGCTGTTTTTT
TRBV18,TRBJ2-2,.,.,CASSPLAGELFF,TGTGCCAGCTCACCACTGGCCGGGGAGCTGTTTTTT
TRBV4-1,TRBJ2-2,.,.,CASSQVLSRAHGELFF,TGCGCCAGCAGCCAAGTACTCTCCAGGGCTCACGGGGAGCTGTTTTTT
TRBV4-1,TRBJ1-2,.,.,CASSQDYIRTDGYTF,TGCGCCAGCAGCCAAGATTACATTCGGACTGATGGCTACACCTTC
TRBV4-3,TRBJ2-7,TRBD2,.,CASSQSSGTSGSMQYF,TGCGCCAGCAGCCAGTCCTCCGGGACTAGCGGGTCGATGCAGTACTTC